This entry is about one T cell receptor (beta chain). The specificity of this receptor is unknown. The record has no base qualities; no much larger clone is one base away. In the study, sorted CD4+ and CD8+ blood T cells from patients with severe aplastic anemia and from healthy subjects underwent deep sequencing of TCR repertoires. Ficoll-Paque density gradient centrifugation was used to isolate peripheral blood mononuclear cells. Before DNA extraction, CD4+ and CD8+ T cells were sorted with FACS or magnetic beads. The data belong to a study of CD8+CD57+ T cells in acquired aplastic anemia (dated by TCRdb to 2016 to 2019). Concerning the study at large: Extracted DNA from sorted CD4+ and CD8+ cells averaged about 3 ug, ranging from about 0.18 to 27.4 ug.

Overall study results and their limits: Between patients and healthy controls, no significant difference in CD8+ Simpson's diversity was found (P=0.060). Around 30 CD8+ CDR3 sequences were shared between patients and controls but appeared highly expressed in patients and within their immunodominant clones.

TCR beta VDJ combination and CDR3 sequence profiling used genomic DNA as the template. An Illumina HiSeq 2000 was used for TCR repertoire sequencing. The authors' pipeline ran thus. Repertoires were assessed using TRBV/TRBJ rearrangement plots, CDR3 size and DJ length profiles, and Simpson's diversity index. Whichever DNA sequence was most abundant in the deep sequencing data was defined as the immunodominant clone. CDR3 amino acid sequences were screened for sharing across subjects and were compared with published repertoires and the VDJdb database. Using fastp at Q25 and MiXCR, TCRdb reprocessed the public reads and kept productive beta chains. Rows with a matching CDR3 protein are joined into one entry that keeps the most common DNA and genes. It is TCRdb's table, rather than the study itself, that gives the V and J calls and clone size. Counted in this sample were about 190,000 distinct CDR3 sequences; less than 65% of them appeared once. The ten largest clonotypes hold around 42% of the sample.

The CDR3 runs 16 amino acids, cysteine and phenylalanine included. Only the CDR3 DNA stays, 48 bases, in frame from base 1. As encoded in the germline V gene, CDR1 is WSHSY while CDR2 is SAAADI. Relative to germline, V is 2 bases shorter and J is 3 bases shorter, with 14 bases between their ends. The sequence was collected from a human donor with severe aplastic anemia or a healthy control (not recorded which). Specimen: sorted CD4+, CD8+, or CD8+CD57+ T cells (not recorded which) from PBMCs. The chain is assembled from TRBV10-2 and TRBJ2-1; possibly the D gene is TRBD2, per 6 matching bases. The DNA sequence is given as TGCGCCAGCAGTGAGGTTGAGGCGGGAAGCTACAATGAGCAGTTCTTC. Its protein product is CASSEVEAGSYNEQFF.